This T cell receptor (beta chain) was recorded in a study of blood T cells in healthy people across ages. Donor samples were obtained from healthy Caucasian individuals from Russia, aged roughly 6 to 95. Next came a second PCR, run for roughly 6 to 11 cycles, which used a sample-barcoded 5' primer along with a J-beta primer mix. Each cDNA molecule, via a template-switch adaptor with 12 random nucleotides, was tagged. TCRdb analysed the 5' RACE reads with MiXCR anew, one entry per CDR3 protein. This sample has 710,000 or so distinct CDR3 sequences, with around a fifth found just once. On this clonotype: The antigen remains undetermined.

General study findings and limits: Diversity was estimated from one million T cells, and these estimates were considered underestimates.

The V gene's germline CDR1 is SGHVS and CDR2 FQNEAQ. V lost 5 bases and J lost 1; bases outside the gene matches: 14. The CDR3 sequence is 19 residues long. This chain uses TRBV7-8 with TRBJ1-6, with TRBD1 identical over 7 bases. Input material: blood. The TCR comes from a man between 70 and 80 years old in good health. The CDR3 DNA sequence: TGTGCCAGCAGCACGCCCCGACAGGGAGGCGGATCCTATAATTCACCCCTCCACTTT. The encoded protein is CASSTPRQGGGSYNSPLHF. The entire variable domain, with the rest obtained from reference TRBV7-8 and TRBJ1-6, is as follows: GAGVSQSPRYKVAKRGQDVALRCDPISGHVSLFWYQQALGQGPEFLTYFQNEAQLDKSGLPSDRFFAERPEGSVSTLKIQRTQQEDSAVYLCASSTPRQGGGSYNSPLHFGNGTRLTVT.